A selection of T cell receptor beta chains follows, all from one sample in a study of control samples from healthy donors and cancer patients. Assay used: immunoSEQ multiplex PCR; TCRdb lists only in-frame clones, some missing. The table has over 150,000 clones, over 95% seen once. Sequencing was carried out using blood. These receptors were taken from a woman aged 30 to 39 in good health. CDR3s include the opening cysteine and the closing phenylalanine or tryptophan. The D gene is left open where the match is weak.

j_call: TRBJ2-1
d_call: -
v_call: TRBV11-2
cdr3_nt: TGTGCCAGCAGCTATGGGACTGACACTGAGCAGTTCTTC
cdr3_aa: CASSYGTDTEQFF

j_call: TRBJ1-2
d_call: -
v_call: TRBV27
cdr3_nt: TGTGCCAGCAGTCGGCAGGTTAACTATGGCTACACCTTC
cdr3_aa: CASSRQVNYGYTF

j_call: TRBJ2-5
d_call: -
v_call: TRBV28
cdr3_nt: TGTGCCAGCAGTCCTGATACAGGGAGGAGGGAGACCCAGTACTTC
cdr3_aa: CASSPDTGRRETQYF

j_call: TRBJ2-1
d_call: -
v_call: TRBV3-1/TRBV3-2
cdr3_nt: TGTGCCAGCAGCCAAGATATCCAGGAACCGTACAATGAGCAGTTCTTC
cdr3_aa: CASSQDIQEPYNEQFF

j_call: TRBJ1-1
d_call: -
v_call: TRBV5-8
cdr3_nt: TGTGCCAGCAGCCCAGGGAACACTGAAGCTTTCTTT
cdr3_aa: CASSPGNTEAFF

j_call: TRBJ1-3
d_call: -
v_call: TRBV5-1
cdr3_nt: TGCGCCAGCAGCGGCGGGACCCCAGGGTCTGGAAACACCATATATTTT
cdr3_aa: CASSGGTPGSGNTIYF

j_call: TRBJ2-3
d_call: -
v_call: TRBV7-3
cdr3_nt: TGTGCCAGCAGTCGGGCCCTCACAGATACGCAGTATTTT
cdr3_aa: CASSRALTDTQYF

j_call: TRBJ2-3
d_call: TRBD2
v_call: TRBV29-1
cdr3_nt: TGCAGCGTTGAAGGACTAGCGGGGGGTACAGATACGCAGTATTTT
cdr3_aa: CSVEGLAGGTDTQYF

j_call: TRBJ2-2
d_call: TRBD2
v_call: TRBV9
cdr3_nt: TGTGCCAGCAGCGGACCCGGGACTAGCGGGAGATGGTACACCGGGGAGCTGTTTTTT
cdr3_aa: CASSGPGTSGRWYTGELFF

j_call: TRBJ2-2
d_call: TRBD2
v_call: TRBV11-3
cdr3_nt: TGTGCCAGCAGCCTTAGCGGGGTAGCCGGGGAGCTGTTTTTT
cdr3_aa: CASSLSGVAGELFF

j_call: TRBJ1-3
d_call: -
v_call: TRBV5-1
cdr3_nt: TGCGCCAGCAGCTCAGGAAACACCATATATTTT
cdr3_aa: CASSSGNTIYF

j_call: TRBJ2-1
d_call: TRBD1
v_call: TRBV18
cdr3_nt: TGTGCCAGCTCACCTCTTCCGGGACAGGGGTTAGCTGAGCAGTTCTTC
cdr3_aa: CASSPLPGQGLAEQFF

j_call: TRBJ1-5
d_call: -
v_call: TRBV15
cdr3_nt: TGTGCCACCAGCAGAGATCCCAATAGCAATCAGCCCCAGCATTTT
cdr3_aa: CATSRDPNSNQPQHF

j_call: TRBJ1-5
d_call: -
v_call: TRBV5-1
cdr3_nt: TGCGCCAGCAGCTTGGACTTTCGCAATCAGCCCCAGCATTTT
cdr3_aa: CASSLDFRNQPQHF

j_call: TRBJ1-5
d_call: -
v_call: TRBV28
cdr3_nt: TGTGCCAGCAGTTTGGCTGGGCAGTGGGGCAATCAGCCCCAGCATTTT
cdr3_aa: CASSLAGQWGNQPQHF

j_call: TRBJ2-5
d_call: -
v_call: TRBV3-1/TRBV3-2
cdr3_nt: TGTGCCAGCAGCCAAGATCCCCTGGGTACCCAGTACTTC
cdr3_aa: CASSQDPLGTQYF